The 7 T cell receptor beta chains reported below all come from one sample, sequenced in a study of cytomegalovirus exposure and HLA in healthy donors. The PCR contained 60 Vbeta and 13 Jbeta primers. Produced via immunoSEQ multiplex PCR; TCRdb's table is partial and in-frame only. The data hold 130,000 to 150,000 clones, with 75% to 80% observed a single time. The specimen was PBMCs. Receptors were obtained from a man in his forties or fifties in good health and CMV-seropositive.

J is TRBJ2-7 and V is TRBV28, with TRBD1 matching 7 bases. V gave up 6 bases and J gave up 7 bases; unmatched junction bases: 9. The CDR3 length is 13 residues. In germline, CDR1 is MDHEN, CDR2 SYDVKM. CDR3: CASRRMTGQEQYF. The CDR3 DNA reads TGTGCCAGCAGACGAATGACAGGGCAGGAGCAGTACTTC.

The chain employs TRBV28 and TRBJ2-1, with 8 bases matching TRBD2. This CDR3 region has 17 residues. Germline CDR1 reads MDHEN; CDR2 reads SYDVKM. V shed 7 bases and J 3 bases; nucleotides not matched to a gene: 14. The CDR3 DNA sequence: TGTGCCAGCATTCCCCAAGTCCCCGGGAGGGTCTACAATGAGCAGTTCTTC. Amino acid sequence: CASIPQVPGRVYNEQFF.

The chain uses TRBV11-3 and TRBJ1-1; unclear D gene. Trimming pared 6 bases from V and 0 bases from J, leaving 26 bases between. This CDR3 is built from 19 residues. CDR1 is SGHNT and CDR2 is YENEEA in the germline V gene. CDR3 region: CASRARGPIFRVLNTEAFF. In nucleotides, the CDR3 is TGTGCCAGCAGAGCCCGGGGTCCTATATTTCGGGTCCTGAACACTGAAGCTTTCTTT.

The V call is TRBV28, the J call TRBJ1-1, with 9 bases fitting TRBD1. Germline CDR1 is MDHEN and CDR2 is SYDVKM. The CDR3 consists of 20 residues. V gave up 2 bases and J gave up 0 bases; unmatched junction bases: 16. The CDR3 loop is CASSLVNGQGPIWLNTEAFF. For the CDR3, the DNA is TGTGCCAGCAGTTTAGTTAACGGACAGGGGCCTATTTGGTTGAACACTGAAGCTTTCTTT.

This chain links TRBV15 with TRBJ2-7, with a weak D call TRBD1 (6 bases). With 2 bases removed from V and 3 bases from J, the gap between germline ends came to 17 bases. Germline CDR1 and CDR2: LNHNV and YYDKDF (reference sequence). The CDR3 contains 16 residues. The CDR3 bases are TGTGCCACCAGCAGACCTACCGACAGGAGGTTCTACGAGCAGTACTTC. Its translation: CATSRPTDRRFYEQYF.

The chain links TRBV13 to TRBJ2-1; 8 nucleotides agree with TRBD2. This CDR3 has 15 residues. V lost 0 bases and J lost 4; bases outside the gene matches: 2. Per the germline V gene, CDR1 is PRHDT and CDR2 is FYEKMQ (reference sequence). The CDR3 bases are TGTGCCAGCAGCTTAGGCGGGAGGGTATACAATGAGCAGTTCTTC. It codes for CASSLGGRVYNEQFF.

This rearrangement joins TRBV28 to TRBJ2-5; 13 bases agree with TRBD2. TRBJ2-7 matches the DNA end more closely, so the J call is doubtful. The CDR3 contains 16 residues. Germline CDR1 and CDR2: MDHEN and SYDVKM. The CDR3 region is CASRRTSGSMLYEQYF. The CDR3 bases are TGTGCCAGCAGACGGACTAGCGGGAGTATGCTCTACGAGCAGTACTTC.